This TCR beta chain appears in the sequencing data of a study of T cell repertoires in cytomegalovirus infection. Turning to the study itself: Used in the study were CMV epitopes, some recently identified and HLA-C-restricted, others well-studied and HLA-B-restricted. Whole-study findings and limits: The study found HLA-C-restricted CMV-specific TCR beta clonotypes dominating the ex vivo response. Carriers of CMV plus the relevant HLA were identified by cumulative public TCR beta family frequency.

In germline, CDR1 is SGHTA, CDR2 FQGNSA. This CDR3 is 14 amino acids long. The V gene lost 5 bases and the J gene lost 3 bases, with 13 bases spanning the gap. Using its own MiXCR run on the reads, TCRdb lists one record per CDR3 protein. In the table there are just under 500,000 distinct CDR3 sequences, more than 30% of which are singletons. Notes on this clonotype: The antigen is not known. This may come from a read error, since a much larger clone is one base off.

J is TRBJ1-1 and V is TRBV7-2; tentative D call: TRBD1 (6 bases). The clonotype comes from a human donor in good health (CMV status not recorded). Some clones in this sample may be carry-over from other donors' samples. The sequencing here drew on cultured PBMCs, taken from culture after CMV antigen stimulation. The CDR3 DNA reads as TGTGCCAGCAGCCCCCGGACAGAGGACACTGAAGCTTTCTTT. Translation: CASSPRTEDTEAFF.